Each of the 23 T cell receptor beta chains below was sequenced from the same sample in a study of blood T cell repertoires in COVID-19. Data came from immunoSEQ multiplex PCR; TCRdb stores just in-frame clones and leaves some out. The sample records more than 250,000 clones, more than 75% being singletons. Material for sequencing was peripheral blood. These TCRs come from a woman aged 45-59 years with acute or convalescent COVID-19.

The chain is built from TRBV5-1 and TRBJ2-3, with D possibly matching TRBD2 (6 bases). V lost 5 bases and J lost 2, with 12 bases in between. CDR1 and CDR2 (germline): SGHRS, YFSETQ. This CDR3 has 14 residues. The CDR3 spells CASRAGPSTDTQYF. The CDR3 DNA is TGCGCCAGCAGAGCGGGCCCCTCCACAGATACGCAGTATTTT.

This chain connects TRBV9 to TRBJ2-5; 9 nucleotides match TRBD2. With 2 bases clipped from V and 1 base from J, the junction kept 3 bases outside the gene matches. Germline V gene data show CDR1 as SGDLS and CDR2 as YYNGEE. The CDR3 runs to 15 residues. The CDR3 is CASSVSGRAQETQYF. The CDR3 DNA sequence: TGTGCCAGCAGCGTTAGCGGGAGAGCCCAAGAGACCCAGTACTTC.

This clone occurred once. The chain links TRBV19 to TRBJ2-2; 15 bases agree with TRBD2. V gave up 7 bases and J gave up 8 bases; unmatched junction bases: 14. The CDR3 is 18 residues long. Germline-derived CDR1 and CDR2 are LNHDA and SQIVND (reference sequence). The DNA for the CDR3 is TGTGCCAGTACCCAAACCTGGACTAGCGGGAGGGTAGCTGGGGAGCTGTTTTTT. Its protein product is CASTQTWTSGRVAGELFF.

The chain has TRBV5-1 and TRBJ1-4, with a tentative D call TRBD1 (5 bases). Trimming removed 1 base at V and 4 bases at J, with 8 bases between. CDR1 SGHRS and CDR2 YFSETQ come from the germline V gene. CDR3 length equals 14 residues. CDR3 bases: TGCGCCAGCAGCTTGCAGGGCCTTAATGAAAAACTGTTTTTT. Translated, it gives CASSLQGLNEKLFF.

The V call is TRBV14, the J call TRBJ2-1, with D perhaps TRBD1 (5 bases). V gave up 7 bases and J gave up 7 bases, with 23 bases separating them. CDR3 length equals 16 residues. Germline V lookup: CDR1 SGHDN, CDR2 FVKESK. As DNA, the CDR3 is TGTGCCAGCACCTTAGGGGTCAGTTCCCGGTGGAATGAGCAGTTCTTC. Amino acids: CASTLGVSSRWNEQFF.

The gene calls are TRBV4-1 and TRBJ1-2; D gene ambiguous. Germline lookup yields CDR1 MGHRA and CDR2 YSYEKL. The CDR3 has 15 residues. Between the trimmed V and J ends, which lost 1 base and 4 bases, there was a span of 13 bases. The CDR3: CASSQVGLPGYGYTF. CDR3 nucleotides: TGCGCCAGCAGCCAAGTTGGGCTGCCCGGCTATGGCTACACCTTC.

The chain uses TRBV19 and TRBJ1-4; 9 nucleotides match TRBD1. The CDR3 runs to 14 residues. J lost 8 bases, V lost 8 bases, and 9 bases had no gene match. The V gene's germline CDR1 is LNHDA and CDR2 SQIVND (reference sequence). The CDR3 bases are TGTGCCAGTGATCCGGGACAGGGAAGAGAAAAACTGTTTTTT. Translated: CASDPGQGREKLFF.

This rearrangement joins TRBV28 to TRBJ2-2; the D gene is possibly TRBD2 (5 bases). V lost 6 bases and J 1 base, leaving 9 bases between the germline ends. This CDR3 comprises 14 residues. Germline loops: CDR1 MDHEN, CDR2 SYDVKM. The CDR3 here is CASREGGNTGELFF. In DNA form, the CDR3 reads TGTGCCAGCAGGGAAGGAGGGAACACCGGGGAGCTGTTTTTT.

The V call is TRBV7-3, the J call TRBJ2-1; D gene ambiguous. In germline, CDR1 is SGHTA, CDR2 FQGTGA. V lost 5 bases, J lost 3 bases, and 14 bases lay in between. This CDR3 has 15 residues. CDR3 loop: CASSPLAGDYNEQFF. CDR3 coding DNA: TGTGCCAGCAGCCCATTAGCCGGAGACTACAATGAGCAGTTCTTC. The complete variable domain, with remaining parts taken from reference TRBV7-3 and TRBJ2-1, reads GAGVSQTPSNKVTEKGKYVELRCDPISGHTALYWYRQSLGQGPEFLIYFQGTGAADDSGLPNDRFFAVRPEGSVSTLKIQRTERGDSAVYLCASSPLAGDYNEQFFGPGTRLTVL.

The V and J genes are TRBV7-2 and TRBJ2-3; TRBD1 agrees at 7 bases. V was pared by 4 bases and J by 8 bases, with 9 bases of the junction left unmatched. CDR3 size: 14 residues. Per the germline V gene, CDR1 is SGHTA and CDR2 is FQGNSA. The CDR3 bases are TGTGCCAGCAGCTCCGGGACAGCATTGGGTACGCAGTATTTT. This sequence encodes CASSSGTALGTQYF.

The chain recombines TRBV5-1 with TRBJ2-5; D remains unclear. Between the trimmed V and J ends, which lost 1 base and 3 bases, there was a span of 10 bases. Per germline, CDR1 SGHRS and CDR2 YFSETQ. The CDR3 contains 14 residues. The CDR3 here is CASSLMSQEETQYF. The CDR3 nucleotides read TGCGCCAGCAGCTTGATGAGTCAGGAAGAGACCCAGTACTTC. Combining the CDR3 with reference TRBV5-1 and TRBJ2-5 gives the whole variable domain KAGVTQTPRYLIKTRGQQVTLSCSPISGHRSVSWYQQTPGQGLQFLFEYFSETQRNKGNFPGRFSGRQFSNSRSEMNVSTLELGDSALYLCASSLMSQEETQYFGPGTRLLVL.

The rearrangement joins TRBV28 to TRBJ2-1, with a tentative D call TRBD1 (5 bases). The CDR3 is 16 residues long. Germline CDR1 reads MDHEN; CDR2 reads SYDVKM. V lost 6 bases and J lost 2, with 17 bases in between. CDR3: CASRTPKGLPYNEQFF. CDR3 sequence (DNA): TGTGCCAGCAGGACACCCAAGGGGCTCCCCTACAATGAGCAGTTCTTC. The full variable domain, in which reference TRBV28 and TRBJ2-1 provide the parts outside the CDR3, is DVKVTQSSRYLVKRTGEKVFLECVQDMDHENMFWYRQDPGLGLRLIYFSYDVKMKEKGDIPEGYSVSREKKERFSLILESASTNQTSMYLCASRTPKGLPYNEQFFGPGTRLTVL.

This clone was seen once. V and J are TRBV9 and TRBJ2-1; D remains ambiguous. The germline CDR1 and CDR2 sequences are SGDLS and YYNGEE. There are 12 residues in the CDR3. V lost 3 bases and J 4 bases, leaving 5 bases between the germline ends. The CDR3 nucleotides are TGTGCCAGCAGCGGTCATTACAATGAGCAGTTCTTC. Translation: CASSGHYNEQFF.

This clone has only one observation. The CDR3 region is CATSRDYGGSGNTIYF. CDR3 nucleotides: TGTGCCACCAGCAGAGATTATGGAGGCTCTGGAAACACCATATATTTT. This chain joins TRBV15 and TRBJ1-3; no clear D gene. This CDR3 spans 16 amino acids. V was clipped by 0 bases and J by 0 bases, with 9 bases between them. Per the germline V gene, CDR1 is LNHNV and CDR2 is YYDKDF (reference sequence). Drawing the rest from reference TRBV15 and TRBJ1-3, the complete variable domain is DAMVIQNPRYQVTQFGKPVTLSCSQTLNHNVMYWYQQKSSQAPKLLFHYYDKDFNNEADTPDNFQSRRPNTSFCFLDIRSPGLGDTAMYLCATSRDYGGSGNTIYFGEGSWLTVV.

The V and J genes are TRBV7-2 and TRBJ2-3; 14 positions match TRBD2. The V segment lost 6 bases and the J segment 6 bases; nucleotides outside the gene matches: 5. The CDR3 covers 15 residues. From germline, CDR1 is SGHTA and CDR2 FQGNSA. As DNA, the CDR3 is TGTGCCAGCAGGTTGACTAGCGGGAGGGCGGATACGCAGTATTTT. This sequence encodes CASRLTSGRADTQYF.

The rearrangement links TRBV18 to TRBJ2-7, with 11 bases identical to TRBD1. Germline V gene sequence: CDR1 KGHSH, CDR2 LQKENI. J was trimmed by 5 bases and V by 2 bases; bases with no gene match: 11. This CDR3 has 17 amino acids. The CDR3 nucleotides read TGTGCCAGCTCACCAGTGGGACAGGGGGTGGGAAGCCACGAGCAGTACTTC. It yields the protein CASSPVGQGVGSHEQYF.

A single count supports this clone. This chain uses TRBV7-6 with TRBJ2-7; possible D gene TRBD1, 6 bases. In germline, CDR1 is SGHVS, CDR2 FNYEAQ. The V end was cut by 5 bases, the J end by 5 bases, with 7 bases between. The CDR3 consists of 11 residues. CDR3: CASSPGDEQYF. DNA of the CDR3: TGTGCCAGCAGCCCAGGGGACGAGCAGTACTTC. The entire variable domain, with the rest obtained from reference TRBV7-6 and TRBJ2-7, is as follows: GAGVSQSPRYKVTKRGQDVALRCDPISGHVSLYWYRQALGQGPEFLTYFNYEAQQDKSGLPNDRFSAERPEGSISTLTIQRTEQRDSAMYRCASSPGDEQYFGPGTRLTVT.

This chain links TRBV6-1 with TRBJ2-3, with 7 bases that match TRBD1. This CDR3 region has 14 residues. V dropped 6 bases and J dropped 4; count of bases not matched to a gene: 7. Looked up from germline, CDR1 is MNHNS and CDR2 is SASEGT. The CDR3 DNA follows: TGTGCCAGCAGCCTACTGGGACAGCCAGATACGCAGTATTTT. Translated: CASSLLGQPDTQYF.

This clone was seen more than once but under ten times. V usage is TRBV29-1 and J usage is TRBJ2-3; 13 bases map to TRBD2. The CDR3 runs to 14 residues. Germline V lookup: CDR1 SQVTM, CDR2 ANQGSEA. V gave up 6 bases and J gave up 5 bases; unmatched junction bases: 5. In DNA, the CDR3 is TGCAGCGTCGGACTAGCGGGAGTTCGAGATACGCAGTATTTT. Residues: CSVGLAGVRDTQYF.

This clone was observed once. V usage is TRBV6-5 and J usage is TRBJ1-5; D is perhaps TRBD1 (5 bases). There are 15 residues in the CDR3. Trimming left V 6 bases short and J 0 bases short, with 12 bases between. The germline V gene has CDR1 MNHEY and CDR2 SVGAGI. The CDR3 DNA follows: TGTGCCAGCAGGGGGGGACGGTATAGCAATCAGCCCCAGCATTTT. This gives the protein CASRGGRYSNQPQHF.

At least ten counts were recorded for this clone. The DNA of the CDR3 is TGTGCCAGCAGCCCACTTAACACAGATACGCAGTATTTT. It encodes CASSPLNTDTQYF. The V gene is TRBV5-5, the J gene TRBJ2-3, with D unresolved. Trimming took 4 bases from V and 2 from J, leaving 8 bases between them. Germline V gives CDR1 SGHKS, CDR2 YYEKEE (reference sequence). CDR3 length equals 13 residues.

In the case of this clone: Its ends do not fully match the called genes, so a read error is possible. V usage is TRBV5-4 and J usage is TRBJ2-7; 7 bases match TRBD1. The CDR3 is 11 amino acids. CDR1 is SGHNT, CDR2 YYREEE, per germline (reference sequence). The CDR3 region is CASSSGQVQNF. The CDR3 nucleotides read TGTGCCAGCAGCTCTGGACAGGTTCAGAACTTC.

This clone was recorded a few times. The V gene is TRBV2, the J gene TRBJ2-7; D is undetermined. V was shortened by 6 bases and J by 4 bases, with 13 bases between the two germline ends. This CDR3 is 13 amino acids long. Germline V gives CDR1 SNHLY, CDR2 FYNNEI. The CDR3, as DNA: TGTGCCAGCAGGGAACGGTCCTTATACGAGCAGTACTTC. Translation: CASRERSLYEQYF.